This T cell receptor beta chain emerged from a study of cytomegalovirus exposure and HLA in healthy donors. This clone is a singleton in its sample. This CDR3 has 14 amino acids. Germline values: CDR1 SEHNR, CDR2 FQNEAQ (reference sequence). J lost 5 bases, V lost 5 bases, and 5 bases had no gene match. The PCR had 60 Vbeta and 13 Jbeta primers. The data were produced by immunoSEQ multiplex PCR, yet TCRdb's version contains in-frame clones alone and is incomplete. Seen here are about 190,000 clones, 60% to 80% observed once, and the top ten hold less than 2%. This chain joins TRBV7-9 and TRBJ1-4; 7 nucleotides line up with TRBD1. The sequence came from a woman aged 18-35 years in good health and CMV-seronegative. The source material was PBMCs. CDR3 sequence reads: CASSPPTGNEKLFF. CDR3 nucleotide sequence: TGTGCCAGCAGCCCCCCGACAGGGAATGAAAAACTGTTTTTT.